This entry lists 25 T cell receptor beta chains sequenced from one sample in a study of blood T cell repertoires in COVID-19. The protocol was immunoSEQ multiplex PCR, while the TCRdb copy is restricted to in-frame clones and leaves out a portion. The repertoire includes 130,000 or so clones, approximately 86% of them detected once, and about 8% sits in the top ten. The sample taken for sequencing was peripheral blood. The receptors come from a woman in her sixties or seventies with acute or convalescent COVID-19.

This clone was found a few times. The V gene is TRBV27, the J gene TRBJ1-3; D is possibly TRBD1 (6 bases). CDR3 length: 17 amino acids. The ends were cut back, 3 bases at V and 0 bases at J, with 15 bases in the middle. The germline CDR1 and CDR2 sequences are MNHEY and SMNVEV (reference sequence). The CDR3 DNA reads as TGTGCCAGCAGTTTCCTCGGGGGGCCAAGCTCTGGAAACACCATATATTTT. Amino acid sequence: CASSFLGGPSSGNTIYF.

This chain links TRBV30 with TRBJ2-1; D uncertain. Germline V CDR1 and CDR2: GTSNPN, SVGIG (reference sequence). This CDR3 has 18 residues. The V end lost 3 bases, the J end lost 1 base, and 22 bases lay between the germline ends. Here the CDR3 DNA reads TGTGCCTGGAGCGGGTCTCGGATCGTCGGTAGTTCCTACAATGAGCAGTTCTTC. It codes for CAWSGSRIVGSSYNEQFF.

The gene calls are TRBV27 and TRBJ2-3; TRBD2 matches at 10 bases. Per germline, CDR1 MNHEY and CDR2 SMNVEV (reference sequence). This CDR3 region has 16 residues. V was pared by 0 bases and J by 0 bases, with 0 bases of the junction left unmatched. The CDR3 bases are TGTGCCAGCAGTTTATCAGCGGGGGGGAGCACAGATACGCAGTATTTT. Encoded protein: CASSLSAGGSTDTQYF.

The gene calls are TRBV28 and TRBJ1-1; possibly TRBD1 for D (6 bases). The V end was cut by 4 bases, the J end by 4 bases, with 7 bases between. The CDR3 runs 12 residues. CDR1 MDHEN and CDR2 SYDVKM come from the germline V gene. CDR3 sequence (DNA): TGTGCCAGCAGTTACAGGGTCACTGAAGCTTTCTTT. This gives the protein CASSYRVTEAFF.

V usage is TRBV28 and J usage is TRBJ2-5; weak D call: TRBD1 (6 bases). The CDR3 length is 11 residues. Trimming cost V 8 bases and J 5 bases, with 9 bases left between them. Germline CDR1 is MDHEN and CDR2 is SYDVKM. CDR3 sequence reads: CASQGMETQYF. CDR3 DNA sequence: TGTGCCAGCCAGGGGATGGAGACCCAGTACTTC.

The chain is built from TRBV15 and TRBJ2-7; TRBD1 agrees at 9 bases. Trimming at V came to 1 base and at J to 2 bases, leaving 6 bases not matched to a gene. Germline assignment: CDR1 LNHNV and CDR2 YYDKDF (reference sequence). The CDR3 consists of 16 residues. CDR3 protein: CATSRARDRDPYEQYF. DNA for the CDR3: TGTGCCACCAGCAGAGCCAGGGACAGGGATCCCTACGAGCAGTACTTC.

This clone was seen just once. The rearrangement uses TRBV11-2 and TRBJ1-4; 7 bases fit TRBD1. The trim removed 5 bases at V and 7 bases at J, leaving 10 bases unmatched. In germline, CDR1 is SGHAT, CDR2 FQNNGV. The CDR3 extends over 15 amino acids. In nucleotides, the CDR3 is TGTGCCAGCAGCCTCAGACAGGGTCTAAGTGAAAAACTGTTTTTT. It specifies CASSLRQGLSEKLFF.

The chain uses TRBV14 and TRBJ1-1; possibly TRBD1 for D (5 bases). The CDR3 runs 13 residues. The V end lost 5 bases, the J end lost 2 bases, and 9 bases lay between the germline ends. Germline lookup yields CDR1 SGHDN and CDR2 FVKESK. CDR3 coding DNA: TGTGCCAGCAGCAAACAGGAAAACACTGAAGCTTTCTTT. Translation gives CASSKQENTEAFF.

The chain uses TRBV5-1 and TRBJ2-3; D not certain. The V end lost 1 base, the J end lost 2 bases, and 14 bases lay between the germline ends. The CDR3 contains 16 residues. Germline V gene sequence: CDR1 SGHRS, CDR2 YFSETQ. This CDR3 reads CASSLTPVAYTDTQYF. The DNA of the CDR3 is TGCGCCAGCAGCTTGACGCCAGTTGCTTACACAGATACGCAGTATTTT.

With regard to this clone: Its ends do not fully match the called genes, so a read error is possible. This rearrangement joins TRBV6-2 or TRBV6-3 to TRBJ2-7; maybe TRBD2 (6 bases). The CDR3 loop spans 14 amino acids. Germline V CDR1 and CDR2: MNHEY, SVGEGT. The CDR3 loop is CASSYSRRESRPIF. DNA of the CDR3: TGTGCCAGCAGTTACTCGAGGCGGGAATCTCGGCCGATATTC.

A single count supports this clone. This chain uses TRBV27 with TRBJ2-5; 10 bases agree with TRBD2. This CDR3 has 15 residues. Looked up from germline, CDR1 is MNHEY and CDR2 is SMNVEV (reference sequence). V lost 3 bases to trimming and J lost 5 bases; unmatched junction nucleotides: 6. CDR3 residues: CASSFASGGAETQYF. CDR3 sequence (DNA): TGTGCCAGCAGTTTTGCCAGCGGGGGGGCGGAGACCCAGTACTTC.

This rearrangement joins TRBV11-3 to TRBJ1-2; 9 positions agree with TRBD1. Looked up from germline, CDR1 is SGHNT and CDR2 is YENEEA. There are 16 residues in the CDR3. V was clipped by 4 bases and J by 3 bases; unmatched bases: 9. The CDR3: CASSSLTGGSDYGYTF. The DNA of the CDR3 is TGTGCCAGCAGCTCCTTAACAGGGGGCTCCGACTATGGCTACACCTTC.

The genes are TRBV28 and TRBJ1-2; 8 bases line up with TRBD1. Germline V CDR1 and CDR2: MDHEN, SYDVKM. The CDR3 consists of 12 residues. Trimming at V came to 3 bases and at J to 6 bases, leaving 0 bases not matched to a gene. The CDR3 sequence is CASSFRGHGYTF. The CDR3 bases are TGTGCCAGCAGTTTCAGGGGGCATGGCTACACCTTC.

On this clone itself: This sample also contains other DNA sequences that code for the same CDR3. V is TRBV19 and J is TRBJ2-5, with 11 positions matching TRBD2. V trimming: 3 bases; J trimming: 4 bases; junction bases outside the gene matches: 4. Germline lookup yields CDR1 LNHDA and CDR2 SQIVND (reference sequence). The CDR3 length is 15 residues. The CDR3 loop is CASSIGLAGGETQYF. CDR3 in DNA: TGTGCCAGTAGTATCGGCCTAGCGGGGGGAGAGACCCAGTACTTC.

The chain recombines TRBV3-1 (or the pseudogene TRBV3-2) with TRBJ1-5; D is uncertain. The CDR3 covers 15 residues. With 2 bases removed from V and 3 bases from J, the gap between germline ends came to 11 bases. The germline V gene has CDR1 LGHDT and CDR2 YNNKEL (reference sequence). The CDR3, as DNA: TGTGCCAGCAGCCAAACGCCAGGAATCAATCAGCCCCAGCATTTT. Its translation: CASSQTPGINQPQHF.

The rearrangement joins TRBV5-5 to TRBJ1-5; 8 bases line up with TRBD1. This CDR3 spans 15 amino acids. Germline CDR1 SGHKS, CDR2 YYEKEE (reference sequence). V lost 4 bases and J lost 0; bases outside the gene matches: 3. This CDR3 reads CASSEQGVSNQPQHF. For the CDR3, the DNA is TGTGCCAGCAGCGAACAGGGGGTTAGCAATCAGCCCCAGCATTTT.

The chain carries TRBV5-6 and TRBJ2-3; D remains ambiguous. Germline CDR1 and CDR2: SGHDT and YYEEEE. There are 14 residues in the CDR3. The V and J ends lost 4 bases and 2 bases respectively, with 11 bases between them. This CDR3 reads CASSVGALTDTQYF. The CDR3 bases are TGTGCCAGCAGCGTTGGAGCCCTCACAGATACGCAGTATTTT.

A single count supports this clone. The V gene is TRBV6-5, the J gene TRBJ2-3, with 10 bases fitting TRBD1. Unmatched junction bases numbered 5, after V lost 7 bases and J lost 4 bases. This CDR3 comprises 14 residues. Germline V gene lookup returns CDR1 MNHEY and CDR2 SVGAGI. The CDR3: CASIRTGGSDTQYF. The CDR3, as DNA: TGTGCCAGCATTCGGACAGGGGGTTCAGATACGCAGTATTTT.

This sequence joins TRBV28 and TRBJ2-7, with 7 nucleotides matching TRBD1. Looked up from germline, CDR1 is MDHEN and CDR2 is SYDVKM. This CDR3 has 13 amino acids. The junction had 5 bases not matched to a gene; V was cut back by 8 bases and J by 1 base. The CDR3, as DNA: TGTGCCAGCCGACAGGGTGTTTCCTACGAGCAGTACTTC. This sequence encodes CASRQGVSYEQYF.

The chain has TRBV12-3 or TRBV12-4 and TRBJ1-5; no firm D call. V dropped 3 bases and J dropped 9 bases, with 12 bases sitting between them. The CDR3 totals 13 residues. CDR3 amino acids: CASSLVLEPPQHF. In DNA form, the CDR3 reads TGTGCCAGCAGTTTGGTCCTGGAGCCGCCCCAGCATTTT.

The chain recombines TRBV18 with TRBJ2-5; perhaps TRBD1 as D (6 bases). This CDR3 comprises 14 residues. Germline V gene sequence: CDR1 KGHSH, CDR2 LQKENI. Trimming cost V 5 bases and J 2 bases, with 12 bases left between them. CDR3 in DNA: TGTGCCAGCTCATCCGGGACACCTCAAGAGACCCAGTACTTC. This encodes CASSSGTPQETQYF.

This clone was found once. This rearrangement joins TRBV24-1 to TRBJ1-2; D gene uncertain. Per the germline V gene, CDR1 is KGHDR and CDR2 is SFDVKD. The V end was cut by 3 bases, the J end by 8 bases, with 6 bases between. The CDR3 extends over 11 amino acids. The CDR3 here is CATSDAGGYTF. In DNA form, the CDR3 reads TGTGCCACCAGTGATGCGGGGGGCTACACCTTC.

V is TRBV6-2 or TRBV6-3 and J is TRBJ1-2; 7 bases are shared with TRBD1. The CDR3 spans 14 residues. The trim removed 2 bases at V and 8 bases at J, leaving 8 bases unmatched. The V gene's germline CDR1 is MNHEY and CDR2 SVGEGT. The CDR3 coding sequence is TGTGCCAGCAGTTACCCCGGGACAGTGAAAGGCTACACCTTC. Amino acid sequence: CASSYPGTVKGYTF.

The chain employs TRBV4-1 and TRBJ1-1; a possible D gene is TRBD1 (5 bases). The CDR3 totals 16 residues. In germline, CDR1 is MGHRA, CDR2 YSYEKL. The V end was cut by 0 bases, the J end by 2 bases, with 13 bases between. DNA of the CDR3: TGCGCCAGCAGCCAAGATCGGGGGGACGTCAACACTGAAGCTTTCTTT. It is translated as CASSQDRGDVNTEAFF.

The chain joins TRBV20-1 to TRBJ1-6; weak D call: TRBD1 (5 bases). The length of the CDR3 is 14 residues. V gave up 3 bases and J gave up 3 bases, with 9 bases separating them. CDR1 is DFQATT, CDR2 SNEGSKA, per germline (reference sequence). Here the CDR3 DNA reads TGCAGTGCTAGTGGGGGAGACTATAATTCACCCCTCCACTTT. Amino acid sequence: CSASGGDYNSPLHF.